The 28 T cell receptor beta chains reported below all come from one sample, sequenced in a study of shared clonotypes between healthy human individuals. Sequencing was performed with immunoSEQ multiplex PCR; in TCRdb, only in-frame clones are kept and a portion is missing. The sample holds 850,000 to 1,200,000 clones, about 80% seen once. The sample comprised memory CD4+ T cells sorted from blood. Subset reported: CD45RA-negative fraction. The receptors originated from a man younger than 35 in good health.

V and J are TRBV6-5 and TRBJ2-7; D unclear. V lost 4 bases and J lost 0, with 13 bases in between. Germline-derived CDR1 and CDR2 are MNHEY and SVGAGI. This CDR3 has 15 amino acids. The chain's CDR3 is CASSLTASGSYEQYF. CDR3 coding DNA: TGTGCCAGCAGTTTAACCGCATCTGGCTCCTACGAGCAGTACTTC.

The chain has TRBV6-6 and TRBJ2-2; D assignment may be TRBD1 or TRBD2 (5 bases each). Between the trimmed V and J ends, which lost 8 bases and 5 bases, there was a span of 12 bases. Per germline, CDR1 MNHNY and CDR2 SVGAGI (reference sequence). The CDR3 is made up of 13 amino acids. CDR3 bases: TGTGCCAGCCGGGACGGGGCAACCGGGGAGCTGTTTTTT. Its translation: CASRDGATGELFF.

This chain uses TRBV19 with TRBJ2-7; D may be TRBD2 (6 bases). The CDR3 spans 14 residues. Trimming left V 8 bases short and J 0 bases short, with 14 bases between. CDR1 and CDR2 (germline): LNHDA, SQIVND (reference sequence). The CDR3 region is CASQLAWSSYEQYF. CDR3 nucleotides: TGTGCCAGTCAACTAGCCTGGAGCTCCTACGAGCAGTACTTC.

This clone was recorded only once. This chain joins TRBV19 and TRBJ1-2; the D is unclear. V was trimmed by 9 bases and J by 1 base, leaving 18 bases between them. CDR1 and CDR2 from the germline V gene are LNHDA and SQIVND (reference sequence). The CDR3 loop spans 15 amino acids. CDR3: CASFSDGLGNYGYTF. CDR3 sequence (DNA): TGTGCCAGCTTCTCGGACGGGTTAGGTAACTATGGCTACACCTTC.

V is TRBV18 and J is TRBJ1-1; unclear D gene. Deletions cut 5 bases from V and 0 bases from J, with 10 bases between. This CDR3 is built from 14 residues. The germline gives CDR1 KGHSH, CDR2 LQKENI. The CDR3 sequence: CASSVATMNTEAFF. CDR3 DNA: TGTGCCAGCTCAGTTGCGACCATGAACACTGAAGCTTTCTTT.

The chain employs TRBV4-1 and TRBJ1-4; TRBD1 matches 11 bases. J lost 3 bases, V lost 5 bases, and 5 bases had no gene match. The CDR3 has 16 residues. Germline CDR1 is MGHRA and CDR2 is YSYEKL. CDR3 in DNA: TGCGCCAGCAGCAAGGGACAGGGGGTCTCTAATGAAAAACTGTTTTTT. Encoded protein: CASSKGQGVSNEKLFF.

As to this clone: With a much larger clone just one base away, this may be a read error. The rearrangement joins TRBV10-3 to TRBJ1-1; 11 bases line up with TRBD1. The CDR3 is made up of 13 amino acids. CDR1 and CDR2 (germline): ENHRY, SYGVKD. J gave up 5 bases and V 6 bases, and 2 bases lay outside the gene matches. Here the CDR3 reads CAIRDRGLTEAFF. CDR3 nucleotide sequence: TGTGCCATCAGGGACAGGGGGCTGACTGAAGCTTTCTTT.

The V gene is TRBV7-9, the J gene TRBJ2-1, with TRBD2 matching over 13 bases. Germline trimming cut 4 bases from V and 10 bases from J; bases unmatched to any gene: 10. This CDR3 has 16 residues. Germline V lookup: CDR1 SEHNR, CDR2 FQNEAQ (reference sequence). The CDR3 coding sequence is TGTGCCAGCAGCTCAGGGACTAGCGGGATTCGAGACGAGCAGTTCTTC. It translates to CASSSGTSGIRDEQFF.

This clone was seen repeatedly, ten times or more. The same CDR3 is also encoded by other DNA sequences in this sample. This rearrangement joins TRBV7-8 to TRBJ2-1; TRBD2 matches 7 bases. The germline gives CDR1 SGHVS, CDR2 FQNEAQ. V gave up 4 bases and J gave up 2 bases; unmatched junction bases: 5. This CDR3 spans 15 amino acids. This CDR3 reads CASSSSGTPYNEQFF. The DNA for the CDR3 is TGTGCCAGCAGCTCTAGCGGAACACCCTACAATGAGCAGTTCTTC.

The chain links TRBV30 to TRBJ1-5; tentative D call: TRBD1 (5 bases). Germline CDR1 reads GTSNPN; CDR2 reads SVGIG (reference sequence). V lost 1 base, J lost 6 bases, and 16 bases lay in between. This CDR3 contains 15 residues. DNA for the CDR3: TGTGCCTGGAGTGGGGATGGCAGGGCCCGTCAGCCCCAGCATTTT. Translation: CAWSGDGRARQPQHF.

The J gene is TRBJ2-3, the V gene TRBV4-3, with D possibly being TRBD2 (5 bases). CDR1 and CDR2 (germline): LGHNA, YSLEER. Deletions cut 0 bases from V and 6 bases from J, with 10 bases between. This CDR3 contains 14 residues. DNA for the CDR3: TGCGCCAGCAGCCAAGATGGAGGAAAGGATACGCAGTATTTT. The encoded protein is CASSQDGGKDTQYF.

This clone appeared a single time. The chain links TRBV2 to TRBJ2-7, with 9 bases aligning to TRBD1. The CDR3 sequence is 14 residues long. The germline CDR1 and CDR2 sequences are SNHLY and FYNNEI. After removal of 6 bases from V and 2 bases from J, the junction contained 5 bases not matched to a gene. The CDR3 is CASRPGTGTYEQYF. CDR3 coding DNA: TGTGCCAGCAGACCCGGGACAGGGACCTACGAGCAGTACTTC. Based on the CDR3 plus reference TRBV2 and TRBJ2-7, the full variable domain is EPEVTQTPSHQVTQMGQEVILRCVPISNHLYFYWYRQILGQKVEFLVSFYNNEISEKSEIFDDQFSVERPDGSNFTLKIRSTKLEDSAMYFCASRPGTGTYEQYFGPGTRLTVT.

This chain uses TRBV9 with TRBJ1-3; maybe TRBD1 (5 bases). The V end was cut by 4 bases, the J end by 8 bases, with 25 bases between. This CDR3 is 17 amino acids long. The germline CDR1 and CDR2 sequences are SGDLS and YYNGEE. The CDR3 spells CASSRTSSGLSADTIYF. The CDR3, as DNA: TGTGCCAGCAGCCGGACAAGTTCGGGACTCTCGGCGGACACCATATATTTT.

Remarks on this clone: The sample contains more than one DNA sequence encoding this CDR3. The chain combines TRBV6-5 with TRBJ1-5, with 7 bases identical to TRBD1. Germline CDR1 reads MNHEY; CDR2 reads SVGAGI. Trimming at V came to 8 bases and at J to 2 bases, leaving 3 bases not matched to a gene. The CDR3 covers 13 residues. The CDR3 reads CASRGQGNQPQHF. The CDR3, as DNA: TGTGCCAGCCGAGGACAGGGCAATCAGCCCCAGCATTTT.

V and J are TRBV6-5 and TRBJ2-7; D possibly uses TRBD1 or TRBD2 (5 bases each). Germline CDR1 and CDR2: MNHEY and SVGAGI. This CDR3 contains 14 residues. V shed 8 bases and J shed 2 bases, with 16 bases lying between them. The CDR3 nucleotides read TGTGCCAGCTCACAAATCGGGGCCCCCTACGAGCAGTACTTC. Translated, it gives CASSQIGAPYEQYF.

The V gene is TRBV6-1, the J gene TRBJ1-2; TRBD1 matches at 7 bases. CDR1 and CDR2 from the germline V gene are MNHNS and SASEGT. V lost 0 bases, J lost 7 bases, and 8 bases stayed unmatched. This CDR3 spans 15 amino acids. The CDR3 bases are TGTGCCAGCAGTGAAGCCCACCCGACAGGGTTTGGCTACACCTTC. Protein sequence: CASSEAHPTGFGYTF.

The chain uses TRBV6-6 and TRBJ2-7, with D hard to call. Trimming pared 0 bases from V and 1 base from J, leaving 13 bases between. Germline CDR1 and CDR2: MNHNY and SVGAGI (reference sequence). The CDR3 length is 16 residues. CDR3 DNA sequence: TGTGCCAGCAGTTACTCCCCCTACTGGGATTCCTACGAGCAGTACTTC. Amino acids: CASSYSPYWDSYEQYF.

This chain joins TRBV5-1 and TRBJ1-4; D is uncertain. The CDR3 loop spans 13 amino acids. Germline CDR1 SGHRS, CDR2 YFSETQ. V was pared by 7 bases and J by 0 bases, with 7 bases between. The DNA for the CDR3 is TGCGCCAGCGCCGCTGCAACTAATGAAAAACTGTTTTTT. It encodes CASAAATNEKLFF.

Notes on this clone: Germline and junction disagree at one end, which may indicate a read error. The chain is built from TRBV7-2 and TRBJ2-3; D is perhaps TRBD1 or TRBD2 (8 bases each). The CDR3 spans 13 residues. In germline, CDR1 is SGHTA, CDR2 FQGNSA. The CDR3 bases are TGTGCCAGCAATGGCGGGGGGACAGGTACGCAGTATTTT. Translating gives CASNGGGTGTQYF.

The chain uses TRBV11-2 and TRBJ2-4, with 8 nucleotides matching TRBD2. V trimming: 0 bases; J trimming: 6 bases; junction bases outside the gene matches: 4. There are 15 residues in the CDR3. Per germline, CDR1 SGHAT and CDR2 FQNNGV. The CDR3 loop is CASSLEPLAANIQYF. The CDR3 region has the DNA TGTGCCAGCAGCTTAGAACCACTAGCGGCAAACATTCAGTACTTC.

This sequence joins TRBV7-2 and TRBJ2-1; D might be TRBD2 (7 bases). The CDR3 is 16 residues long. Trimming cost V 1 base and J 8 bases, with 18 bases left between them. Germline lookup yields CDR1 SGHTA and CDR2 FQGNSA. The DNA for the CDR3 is TGTGCCAGCAGCTTAGGTTTTGGACTAGGGGGATATGAGCAGTTCTTC. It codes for CASSLGFGLGGYEQFF.

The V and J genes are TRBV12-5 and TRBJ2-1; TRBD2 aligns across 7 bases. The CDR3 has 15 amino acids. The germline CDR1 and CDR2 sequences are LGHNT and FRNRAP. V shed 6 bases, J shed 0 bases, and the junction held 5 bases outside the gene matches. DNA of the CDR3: TGTGCTAGTGGCCCTAGCGGCAGCTCCTACAATGAGCAGTTCTTC. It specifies CASGPSGSSYNEQFF.

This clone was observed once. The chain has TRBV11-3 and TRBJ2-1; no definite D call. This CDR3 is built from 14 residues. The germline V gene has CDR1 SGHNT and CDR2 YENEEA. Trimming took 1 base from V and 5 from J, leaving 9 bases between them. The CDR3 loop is CASSLGVLDNEQFF. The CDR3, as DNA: TGTGCCAGCAGCTTAGGAGTCCTCGACAATGAGCAGTTCTTC. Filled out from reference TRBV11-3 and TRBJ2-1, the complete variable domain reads EAGVVQSPRYKIIEKKQPVAFWCNPISGHNTLYWYLQNLGQGPELLIRYENEEAVDDSQLPKDRFSAERLKGVDSTLKIQPAELGDSAVYLCASSLGVLDNEQFFGPGTRLTVL.

CDR3 region: CASSQRESSYEQYF. The CDR3 DNA reads as TGTGCCAGCAGCCAGCGGGAGTCCTCCTACGAGCAGTACTTC. J is TRBJ2-7 and V is TRBV2; 8 nucleotides align to TRBD2. V lost 6 bases to trimming and J lost 0 bases; unmatched junction nucleotides: 4. Germline V gene lookup returns CDR1 SNHLY and CDR2 FYNNEI. The CDR3 has 14 amino acids.

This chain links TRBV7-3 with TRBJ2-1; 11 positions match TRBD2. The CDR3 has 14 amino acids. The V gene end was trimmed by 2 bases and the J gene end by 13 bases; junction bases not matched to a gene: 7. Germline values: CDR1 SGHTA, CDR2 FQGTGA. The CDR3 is CASSLGGLAGGQFF. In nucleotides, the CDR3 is TGTGCCAGCAGCTTAGGTGGGCTAGCGGGGGGCCAGTTCTTC.

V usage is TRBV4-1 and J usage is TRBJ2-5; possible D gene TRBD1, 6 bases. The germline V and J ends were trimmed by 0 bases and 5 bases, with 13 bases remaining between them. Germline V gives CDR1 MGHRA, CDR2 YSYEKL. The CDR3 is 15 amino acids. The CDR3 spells CASSQDARGRETQYF. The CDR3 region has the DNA TGCGCCAGCAGCCAAGATGCCAGGGGCCGGGAGACCCAGTACTTC.

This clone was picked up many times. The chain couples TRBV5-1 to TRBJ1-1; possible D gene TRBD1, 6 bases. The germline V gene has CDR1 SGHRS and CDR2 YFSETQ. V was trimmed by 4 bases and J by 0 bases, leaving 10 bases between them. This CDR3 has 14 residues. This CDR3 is CASSAQGLNTEAFF. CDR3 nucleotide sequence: TGCGCCAGCAGCGCACAGGGCTTGAACACTGAAGCTTTCTTT.

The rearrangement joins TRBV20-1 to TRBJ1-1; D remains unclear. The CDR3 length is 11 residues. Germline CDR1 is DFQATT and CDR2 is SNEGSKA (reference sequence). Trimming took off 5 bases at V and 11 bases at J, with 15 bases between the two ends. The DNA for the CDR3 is TGCAGTGCTTTTAGACCGGGAGGGGCTTTCTTT. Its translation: CSAFRPGGAFF.